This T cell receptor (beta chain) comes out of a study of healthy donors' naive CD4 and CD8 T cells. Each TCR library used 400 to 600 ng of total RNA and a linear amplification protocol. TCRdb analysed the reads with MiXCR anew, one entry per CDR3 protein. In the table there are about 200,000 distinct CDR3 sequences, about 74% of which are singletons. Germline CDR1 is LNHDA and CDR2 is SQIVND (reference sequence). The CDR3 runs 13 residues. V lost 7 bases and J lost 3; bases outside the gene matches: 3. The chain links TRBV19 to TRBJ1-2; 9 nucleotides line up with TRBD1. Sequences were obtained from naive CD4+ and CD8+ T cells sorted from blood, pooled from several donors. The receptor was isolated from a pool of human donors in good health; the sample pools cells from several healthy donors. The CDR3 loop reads CASTRDRDYGYTF. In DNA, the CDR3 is TGTGCCAGTACCAGGGACAGGGACTATGGCTACACCTTC. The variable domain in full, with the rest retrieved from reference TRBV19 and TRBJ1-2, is DGGITQSPKYLFRKEGQNVTLSCEQNLNHDAMYWYRQDPGQGLRLIYYSQIVNDFQKGDIAEGYSVSREKKESFPLTVTSAQKNPTAFYLCASTRDRDYGYTFGSGTRLTVV.